This T cell receptor beta chain is from a study of T cells in narcolepsy. For the study at large: Healthy controls were enrolled alongside patients with narcolepsy type 1 or type 2. General observations from the study: Same-patient CSF and blood CD4+ T cell clonotypes included HCRT-specific and TRIB2-specific autoreactive ones. Healthy controls reportedly lacked the autoreactive clonotypes serially found in patients' blood.

CDR3 length: 15 amino acids. Germline V gene sequence: CDR1 SGHAT, CDR2 FQNNGV. V lost 2 bases, J lost 4 bases, and 14 bases lay in between. Repertoires were generated with immunoSEQ multiplex PCR, while TCRdb's copy carries only in-frame clones and drops some. The sample holds around 30,000 clones, over 80% seen once. Points on this clone: The antigen is undetermined.

The chain combines TRBV11-2 with TRBJ1-1; D gene uncertain. The clonotype comes from a human donor with narcolepsy. Sequenced material: CD45RA- memory CD4+ T cells from PBMCs. CDR3 amino acids: CASSLNGVRGTEAFF. As DNA, the CDR3 is TGTGCCAGCAGCTTAAACGGGGTGAGAGGCACTGAAGCTTTCTTT. The full variable domain, in which reference TRBV11-2 and TRBJ1-1 provide the parts outside the CDR3, is EAGVAQSPRYKIIEKRQSVAFWCNPISGHATLYWYQQILGQGPKLLIQFQNNGVVDDSQLPKDRFSAERLKGVDSTLKIQPAKLEDSAVYLCASSLNGVRGTEAFFGQGTRLTVV.